This TCR beta chain was identified during a study of blood T cells in healthy people across ages. Study-wide results and limits: Diversity was higher, and naive CD4+ cells more numerous, in long-lived donors than in aged donors.

Unmatched junction bases numbered 18, after V lost 5 bases and J lost 4 bases. Per germline, CDR1 SGHAT and CDR2 FQNNGV. The CDR3 is 19 residues long. Isolated PBMCs totaled at least 6 million in each sample. Then a second PCR, running about 7 to 11 cycles, was carried out with a sample-barcoded 5' primer and a J-beta primer mix. Each CDR3 protein is one row after TCRdb ran MiXCR on the 5' RACE reads. This table holds under 950,000 distinct CDR3 sequences, about 20% found once. As for this clonotype: Its target is not known.

The clonotype comes from a man in his 70s in good health. V gene TRBV11-2 combines with J gene TRBJ2-4; TRBD2 matches 9 bases. Sequencing used blood. The CDR3 reads CASSPAGLARAGQKNIQYF. In nucleotides, the CDR3 is TGTGCCAGCAGCCCCGCGGGACTAGCAAGGGCTGGGCAAAAAAACATTCAGTACTTC.